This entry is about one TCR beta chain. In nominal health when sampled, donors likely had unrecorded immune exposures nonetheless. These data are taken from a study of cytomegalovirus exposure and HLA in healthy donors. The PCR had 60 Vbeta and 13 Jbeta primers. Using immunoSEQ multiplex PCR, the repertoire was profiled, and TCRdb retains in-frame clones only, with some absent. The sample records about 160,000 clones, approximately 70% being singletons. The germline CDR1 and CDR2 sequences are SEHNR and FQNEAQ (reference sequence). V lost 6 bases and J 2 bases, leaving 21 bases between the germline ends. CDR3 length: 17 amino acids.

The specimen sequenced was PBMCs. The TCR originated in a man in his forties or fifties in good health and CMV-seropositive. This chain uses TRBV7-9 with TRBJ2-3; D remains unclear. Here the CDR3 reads CASSQSRRSDPTDTQYF. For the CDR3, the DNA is TGTGCCAGCAGTCAATCGCGTCGGAGTGACCCCACAGATACGCAGTATTTT. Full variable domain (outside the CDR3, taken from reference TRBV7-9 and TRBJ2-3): DTGVSQNPRHKITKRGQNVTFRCDPISEHNRLYWYRQTLGQGPEFLTYFQNEAQLEKSRLLSDRFSAERPKGSFSTLEIQRTEQGDSAMYLCASSQSRRSDPTDTQYFGPGTRLTVL.